This section outlines one T cell receptor beta chain sequence together with its context. V was shortened by 4 bases and J by 5 bases, with 9 bases between the two germline ends. Germline V CDR1 and CDR2: SQVTM, ANQGSEA. The CDR3 covers 11 residues. This sample is part of a study of OX40 agonist ivuxolimab in advanced cancers. Background on the study: From 23 to 79 years was the age range, with a mean of around 54 years, and approximately 80% were male.

Only in-frame clones appear in the TCRdb table, and some are missing; sequencing was by immunoSEQ multiplex PCR. Here the sample spans 65,000 to 80,000 clones, around 93% being singletons. Here the sequenced sample was CD4+ or CD8+ T cells sorted from blood, taken in a trial of the OX40 agonist ivuxolimab. This sequence originates from an adult with an advanced solid tumor such as melanoma, head and neck, liver or kidney cancer. The chain couples TRBV29-1 to TRBJ2-7, with D perhaps assigned TRBD1 or TRBD2 (5 bases each). The CDR3 DNA is TGCAGCGTTGCAGGGACGAACGAGCAGTACTTC. This codes for CSVAGTNEQYF.